This T cell receptor beta chain was identified in a study of CD8 T cells in ankylosing spondylitis. Study-level results: Typical of ankylosing spondylitis blood, it appeared, was a TCR beta motif of fewer than ten highly homologous variants.

From germline, CDR1 is LGHNT and CDR2 FRNRAP. The CDR3 is made up of 13 amino acids. V was shortened by 7 bases and J by 5 bases, with 13 bases between the two germline ends. TCRdb ran MiXCR on the 5' RACE reads and lists one entry per CDR3 protein. The sample shows approximately 550,000 distinct CDR3 sequences, roughly 12% of them seen only once. Comments on this clonotype: Its cognate antigen is unknown.

The specimen was blood, either unsorted or a sorted T cell fraction (not recorded which). The genes are TRBV12-5 and TRBJ2-3; D may correspond to TRBD1 or TRBD2 (6 bases each). The receptor was isolated from a male donor with ankylosing spondylitis. Here the CDR3 reads CASASEGQDTQYF. In nucleotides, the CDR3 is TGTGCTAGTGCCTCGGAGGGACAAGATACGCAGTATTTT.